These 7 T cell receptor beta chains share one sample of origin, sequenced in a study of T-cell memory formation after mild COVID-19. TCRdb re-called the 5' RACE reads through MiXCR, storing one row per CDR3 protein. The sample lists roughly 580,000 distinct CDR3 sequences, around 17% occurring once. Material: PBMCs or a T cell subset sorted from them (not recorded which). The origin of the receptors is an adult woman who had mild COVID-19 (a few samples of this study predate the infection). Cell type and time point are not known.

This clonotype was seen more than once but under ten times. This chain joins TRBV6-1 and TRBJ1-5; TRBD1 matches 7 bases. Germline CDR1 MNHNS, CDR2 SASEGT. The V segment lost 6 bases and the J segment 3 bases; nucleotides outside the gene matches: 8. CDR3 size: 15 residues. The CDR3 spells CASSPTGQTNQPQHF. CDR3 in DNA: TGTGCCAGCAGCCCTACGGGACAGACCAATCAGCCCCAGCATTTT.

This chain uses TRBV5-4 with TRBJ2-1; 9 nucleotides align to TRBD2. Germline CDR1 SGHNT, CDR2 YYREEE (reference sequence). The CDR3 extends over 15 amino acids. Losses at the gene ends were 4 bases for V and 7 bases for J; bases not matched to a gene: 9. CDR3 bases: TGTGCCAGCAGCGGGATAGCGGGAGATGAGAATGAGCAGTTCTTC. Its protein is CASSGIAGDENEQFF.

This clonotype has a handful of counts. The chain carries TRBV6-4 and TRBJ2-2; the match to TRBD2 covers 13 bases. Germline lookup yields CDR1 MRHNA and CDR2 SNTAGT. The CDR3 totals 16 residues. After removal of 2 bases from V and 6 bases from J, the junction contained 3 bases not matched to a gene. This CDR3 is CASSDTSGGAAGELFF. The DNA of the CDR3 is TGTGCCAGCAGTGACACTAGCGGGGGGGCCGCCGGGGAGCTGTTTTTT.

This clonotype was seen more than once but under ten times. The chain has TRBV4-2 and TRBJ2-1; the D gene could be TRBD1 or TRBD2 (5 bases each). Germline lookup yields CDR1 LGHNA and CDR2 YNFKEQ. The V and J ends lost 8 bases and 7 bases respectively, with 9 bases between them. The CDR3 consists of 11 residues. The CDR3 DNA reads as TGTGCCAGCTTGGGGGAAAATGAGCAGTTCTTC. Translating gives CASLGENEQFF.

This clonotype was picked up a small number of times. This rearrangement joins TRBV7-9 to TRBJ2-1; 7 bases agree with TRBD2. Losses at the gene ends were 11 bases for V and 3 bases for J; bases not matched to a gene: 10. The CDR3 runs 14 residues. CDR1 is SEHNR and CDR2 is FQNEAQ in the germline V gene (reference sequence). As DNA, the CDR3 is TGTGCCTCCAACGACCAGCGGGGCTACAATGAGCAGTTCTTC. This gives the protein CASNDQRGYNEQFF.

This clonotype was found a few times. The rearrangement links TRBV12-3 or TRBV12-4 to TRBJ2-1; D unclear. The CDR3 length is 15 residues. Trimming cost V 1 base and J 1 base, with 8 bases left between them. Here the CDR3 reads CASSLGVASYNEQFF. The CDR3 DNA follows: TGTGCCAGCAGTTTAGGGGTAGCATCCTACAATGAGCAGTTCTTC.

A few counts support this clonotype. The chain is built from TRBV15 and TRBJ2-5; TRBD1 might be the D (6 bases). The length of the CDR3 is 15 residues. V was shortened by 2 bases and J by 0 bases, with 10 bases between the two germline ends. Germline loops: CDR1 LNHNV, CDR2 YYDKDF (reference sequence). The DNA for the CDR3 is TGTGCCACCAGCAGATATCGGGACAACCAAGAGACCCAGTACTTC. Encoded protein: CATSRYRDNQETQYF.